A single sample gave rise to the 18 T cell receptor beta chains below, sequenced in a study of T cells in Graves' hyperthyroidism and ophthalmopathy. The investigators amplified TCR beta CDR3 regions from RNA transcripts. Using the HTBI primer set, a first-round RT-PCR was run on the TCR CDR3. Each CDR3 protein is one row after TCRdb ran MiXCR on the multiplex PCR reads. In the table there are a few hundred thousand distinct CDR3 sequences, around 15% of which are singletons. What was sequenced was blood. Receptors originate from a woman aged 40 to 49 with Graves' hyperthyroidism.

V and J are TRBV6-6 and TRBJ2-7; 7 bases agree with TRBD1. Per germline, CDR1 MNHNY and CDR2 SVGAGI (reference sequence). Germline trimming cut 0 bases from V and 3 bases from J; bases unmatched to any gene: 14. CDR3 length: 18 amino acids. The CDR3 here is CASSYSATGLGSHYEQYF. For the CDR3, the DNA is TGTGCCAGCAGTTACTCCGCGACAGGGTTGGGATCCCACTACGAGCAGTACTTC.

In its sample, this clonotype was seen many times. The CDR3 DNA reads as TGTGCCAGCAGTTTGTGGGGGGCCAACGTCCTGACTTTC. Protein: CASSLWGANVLTF. The gene calls are TRBV12-3 or TRBV12-4 and TRBJ2-6; unclear D gene. Trimming took off 3 bases at V and 4 bases at J, with 4 bases between the two ends. The CDR3 covers 13 residues.

This clonotype was seen only a few times. The gene calls are TRBV5-1 and TRBJ2-5, with 11 bases matching TRBD1. The CDR3 loop spans 15 amino acids. CDR1 and CDR2 (germline): SGHRS, YFSETQ. Trimming took 3 bases from V and 5 from J; bases not matched to a gene: 6. The CDR3 sequence: CASSSRTGGGETQYF. The DNA for the CDR3 is TGCGCCAGCAGCTCGCGGACAGGGGGCGGGGAGACCCAGTACTTC.

As for this clonotype: Just one base apart from a much larger clone, this may be a read error. The chain carries TRBV28 and TRBJ1-2; D is unresolved. V shed 6 bases and J shed 8 bases, with 10 bases lying between them. The CDR3 is 11 residues long. The germline CDR1 and CDR2 sequences are MDHEN and SYDVKM. The CDR3 DNA sequence: TGTGCCAGCAGCTCGGCTCAGGGCTACACCTTC. The encoded protein is CASSSAQGYTF.

This clonotype was observed at least ten times. The chain links TRBV28 to TRBJ1-2, with TRBD1 identical over 10 bases. CDR1 is MDHEN and CDR2 is SYDVKM in the germline V gene. The CDR3 is 18 residues long. V shed 6 bases, J shed 1 base, and the junction held 14 bases outside the gene matches. The CDR3 loop is CASSKFAQGTGVNYGYTF. In DNA form, the CDR3 reads TGTGCCAGCAGCAAATTCGCCCAAGGGACAGGGGTTAACTATGGCTACACCTTC.

A few counts support this clonotype. This may arise from a read error, as a much more abundant clone is one base away. Lacking the conserved final phenylalanine or tryptophan, this CDR3 likely reflects a read error. CDR3 nucleotides: TGTGCCTGGAGGGCGTCACTGGGGACTGAAGCTTTCCTT. Translating it yields CAWRASLGTEAFL. This rearrangement joins TRBV30 to TRBJ1-1, with D unresolved. Germline CDR1 is GTSNPN and CDR2 is SVGIG (reference sequence). This CDR3 contains 13 residues. Trimming took 3 bases from V and 5 from J, leaving 13 bases between them.

This clonotype was recorded at least ten times. The chain has TRBV5-1 and TRBJ2-7; D tentatively fits TRBD1 or TRBD2 (5 bases each). The CDR3 has 14 amino acids. V lost 0 bases, J lost 3 bases, and 10 bases lay in between. Looked up from germline, CDR1 is SGHRS and CDR2 is YFSETQ. This chain's CDR3 is CASSLGGTNYEQYF. The CDR3 coding sequence is TGCGCCAGCAGCTTGGGGGGGACCAACTACGAGCAGTACTTC.

This clonotype came up many times. V gene TRBV5-1 combines with J gene TRBJ2-3; the match to TRBD2 covers 10 bases. Germline V gene lookup returns CDR1 SGHRS and CDR2 YFSETQ. CDR3 length: 16 amino acids. V was clipped by 4 bases and J by 3 bases; unmatched bases: 8. The CDR3 DNA follows: TGCGCCAGCAGCGTGACTGTAGCGGGAGGAACAGATACGCAGTATTTT. It specifies CASSVTVAGGTDTQYF.

The chain employs TRBV19 and TRBJ2-2, with TRBD1 matching 7 bases. The CDR3 consists of 13 residues. The V and J ends lost 11 bases and 3 bases, in that order; junction bases with no gene match: 6. Germline lookup yields CDR1 LNHDA and CDR2 SQIVND (reference sequence). CDR3 nucleotide sequence: TGTGCCGTCCAGACAGGGTACACCGGGGAGCTGTTTTTT. Translation gives CAVQTGYTGELFF.

The chain joins TRBV10-3 to TRBJ2-7, with 12 bases matching TRBD2. CDR1 is ENHRY and CDR2 is SYGVKD in the germline V gene. The junction had 4 bases not matched to a gene; V was cut back by 2 bases and J by 2 bases. The CDR3 covers 16 residues. The CDR3 region has the DNA TGTGCCATCAGTGAGGCTCTAGCGGGAGGGACCTACGAGCAGTACTTC. This translates into CAISEALAGGTYEQYF.

This clonotype was observed a few times. The chain couples TRBV5-4 to TRBJ2-1; 13 bases map to TRBD2. Trimming cost V 4 bases and J 6 bases; bases outside gene matches: 7. CDR1 SGHNT and CDR2 YYREEE come from the germline V gene (reference sequence). The length of the CDR3 is 16 residues. The CDR3 bases are TGTGCCAGCAGCCCAGGACTAGCGGGAGAGGGCAATGAGCAGTTCTTC. Its translation is CASSPGLAGEGNEQFF.

As concerns this clonotype: The junction does not match germline at one end; this may be a read error. This rearrangement joins TRBV15 to TRBJ2-6; 8 positions agree with TRBD1. CDR1 and CDR2 (germline): LNHNV, YYDKDF (reference sequence). The CDR3 extends over 15 amino acids. The CDR3 is CATSKGPQGADVLTF. In DNA form, the CDR3 reads TGTGCCACCAGCAAGGGCCCCCAGGGGGCCGACGTCCTGACTTTC.

The rearrangement links TRBV5-1 to TRBJ2-7; 9 bases line up with TRBD1. Germline values: CDR1 SGHRS, CDR2 YFSETQ. Unmatched junction bases numbered 8, after V lost 4 bases and J lost 3 bases. The CDR3 sequence is 15 residues long. The CDR3 here is CASSRETGGIYEQYF. In DNA, the CDR3 is TGCGCCAGCAGCCGTGAGACAGGGGGTATCTACGAGCAGTACTTC. Drawing the rest from reference TRBV5-1 and TRBJ2-7, the complete variable domain is KAGVTQTPRYLIKTRGQQVTLSCSPISGHRSVSWYQQTPGQGLQFLFEYFSETQRNKGNFPGRFSGRQFSNSRSEMNVSTLELGDSALYLCASSRETGGIYEQYFGPGTRLTVT.

V usage is TRBV7-2 and J usage is TRBJ1-5; the D is unclear. CDR1 is SGHTA, CDR2 FQGNSA, per germline. The CDR3 is 13 amino acids. The ends were cut back, 1 base at V and 5 bases at J, with 6 bases in the middle. The CDR3 is CASSLDSYQPQHF. The CDR3 DNA reads as TGTGCCAGCAGCTTAGACAGTTATCAGCCCCAGCATTTT.

In this sample, this clonotype turned up many times. This chain connects TRBV7-9 to TRBJ2-7, with 7 bases lining up with TRBD2. CDR1 is SEHNR and CDR2 is FQNEAQ in the germline V gene (reference sequence). The ends lost 3 bases at V and 6 bases at J; junction bases unmatched: 5. CDR3 length: 13 amino acids. The chain's CDR3 is CASSFSAGREQYF. The CDR3 coding sequence is TGTGCCAGCAGCTTCTCAGCGGGGCGCGAGCAGTACTTC.

This clonotype was found a few times. The genes are TRBV6-1 and TRBJ2-4; 10 positions agree with TRBD1. Looked up from germline, CDR1 is MNHNS and CDR2 is SASEGT. The CDR3 sequence is 14 residues long. V lost 6 bases and J lost 1; bases outside the gene matches: 0. CDR3 DNA: TGTGCCAGCAGGGGACAGGGGGCCAAAAACATTCAGTACTTC. This sequence encodes CASRGQGAKNIQYF.

This clonotype was counted at least ten times. The chain is built from TRBV28 and TRBJ1-2; 7 positions match TRBD1. The V gene's germline CDR1 is MDHEN and CDR2 SYDVKM. This CDR3 spans 13 amino acids. V shed 5 bases and J 4 bases; nucleotides not matched to a gene: 4. CDR3 region: CASSRQGGYGYTF. The CDR3 DNA is TGTGCCAGCAGTCGACAGGGAGGCTATGGCTACACCTTC.

This clonotype was counted between two and nine times. This chain joins TRBV30 and TRBJ2-7; D unresolved. The ends were cut back, 0 bases at V and 3 bases at J, with 6 bases in the middle. CDR3 size: 12 residues. CDR1 is GTSNPN and CDR2 is SVGIG in the germline V gene (reference sequence). The CDR3 coding sequence is TGTGCCTGGAGTGTCCGGTACTACGAGCAGTACTTC. Its protein is CAWSVRYYEQYF.